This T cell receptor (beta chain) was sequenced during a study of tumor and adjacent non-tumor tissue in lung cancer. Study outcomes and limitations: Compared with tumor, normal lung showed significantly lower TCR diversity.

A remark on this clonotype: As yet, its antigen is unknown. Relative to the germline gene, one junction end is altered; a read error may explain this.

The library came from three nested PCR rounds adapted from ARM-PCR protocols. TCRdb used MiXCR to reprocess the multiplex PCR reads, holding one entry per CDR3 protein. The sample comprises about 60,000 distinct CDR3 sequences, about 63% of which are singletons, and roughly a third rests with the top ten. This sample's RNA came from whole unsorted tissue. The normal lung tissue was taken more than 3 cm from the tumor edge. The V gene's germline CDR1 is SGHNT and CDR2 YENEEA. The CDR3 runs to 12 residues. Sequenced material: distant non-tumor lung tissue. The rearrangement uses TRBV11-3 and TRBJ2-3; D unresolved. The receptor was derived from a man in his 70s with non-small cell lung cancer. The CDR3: CTSSWHGDTQYF. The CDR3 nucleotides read TGTACCAGCAGCTGGCACGGGGATACGCAGTATTTT.